What follows are 22 T cell receptor beta chains derived from one specimen sequenced in a study of blood T cell repertoires in COVID-19. The method was immunoSEQ multiplex PCR; TCRdb's version includes in-frame clones alone and lacks a portion of them. The sample yields a few hundred thousand clones, 85% to 90% seen once. Input material: peripheral blood. The receptors derive from a man between 18 and 35 years old with active or convalescent COVID-19.

V is TRBV6-5 and J is TRBJ1-3; D remains unclear. Looked up from germline, CDR1 is MNHEY and CDR2 is SVGAGI. Trimming took 6 bases from V and 2 from J, leaving 11 bases between them. CDR3 length: 14 amino acids. The CDR3 loop reads CASRSGVTGNTIYF. DNA of the CDR3: TGTGCCAGCAGGAGCGGGGTTACTGGAAACACCATATATTTT.

The rearrangement joins TRBV4-1 to TRBJ2-7; 8 bases map to TRBD2. This CDR3 region has 16 residues. Germline V lookup: CDR1 MGHRA, CDR2 YSYEKL. V shed 1 base and J 5 bases; nucleotides not matched to a gene: 10. CDR3 sequence: CASSQGPGRVPNEQYF. Written as DNA, the CDR3 is TGCGCCAGCAGCCAAGGCCCCGGGAGGGTACCCAACGAGCAGTACTTC.

The CDR3 region is CASSLGSDSNQPQHF. Written as DNA, the CDR3 is TGTGCCAGCAGCTTAGGTTCAGATAGCAATCAGCCCCAGCATTTT. The chain combines TRBV7-9 with TRBJ1-5; no firm D call. CDR1 and CDR2 from the germline V gene are SEHNR and FQNEAQ (reference sequence). The CDR3 is 15 amino acids. V lost 1 base and J lost 0, with 7 bases in between.

The V call is TRBV29-1, the J call TRBJ1-2; 9 bases match TRBD1. Germline V gives CDR1 SQVTM, CDR2 ANQGSEA. The CDR3 is 13 amino acids. V lost 5 bases and J lost 7; bases outside the gene matches: 8. Written as DNA, the CDR3 is TGCAGCGTTTCCAAGGACAGGGGAGGTGGCTACACCTTC. Encoded protein: CSVSKDRGGGYTF.

The chain carries TRBV16 and TRBJ2-7; a weak D match, TRBD1 (6 bases). The CDR3 is made up of 14 amino acids. V lost 0 bases, J lost 3 bases, and 9 bases lay in between. Germline CDR1 KGHSY, CDR2 FQNENV. Written as DNA, the CDR3 is TGTGCCAGCAGCCAATCAAGGGGGAGCTACGAGCAGTACTTC. Amino acid sequence: CASSQSRGSYEQYF.

V and J are TRBV5-1 and TRBJ1-1, with 10 bases matching TRBD1. This CDR3 region has 16 residues. The J segment lost 2 bases and the V segment lost 4 bases, leaving 8 bases of the junction unmatched. Germline loops: CDR1 SGHRS, CDR2 YFSETQ. DNA of the CDR3: TGCGCCAGCAGCGGAGGGACAGGGGATAAAAACACTGAAGCTTTCTTT. Its translation is CASSGGTGDKNTEAFF.

The chain joins TRBV18 to TRBJ1-2, with 7 nucleotides matching TRBD1. This CDR3 comprises 16 residues. After removal of 2 bases from V and 0 bases from J, the junction contained 6 bases not matched to a gene. CDR1 and CDR2 from the germline V gene are KGHSH and LQKENI. CDR3 sequence reads: CASSPSEGAANYGYTF. CDR3 sequence (DNA): TGTGCCAGCTCACCATCGGAGGGGGCTGCTAACTATGGCTACACCTTC.

CDR3 DNA sequence: TGTGCCAGCAGCCAAGTAGGGAGGGACACCATATATTTT. Protein sequence: CASSQVGRDTIYF. This chain connects TRBV3-1 (or the pseudogene TRBV3-2) to TRBJ1-3; no firm D call. In germline, CDR1 is LGHDT, CDR2 YNNKEL (reference sequence). The CDR3 spans 13 residues. The germline V and J ends were trimmed by 1 base and 8 bases, with 9 bases remaining between them.

This chain's CDR3 is CASSEDGIGEQYF. The CDR3 DNA reads as TGTGCCAGCAGTGAGGACGGGATTGGCGAGCAGTACTTC. This rearrangement joins TRBV2 to TRBJ2-7, with a tentative D call TRBD2 (5 bases). Per the germline V gene, CDR1 is SNHLY and CDR2 is FYNNEI. The CDR3 is 13 amino acids. V was clipped by 3 bases and J by 6 bases, with 12 bases between them. The full variable domain, its missing parts supplied by reference TRBV2 and TRBJ2-7, is EPEVTQTPSHQVTQMGQEVILRCVPISNHLYFYWYRQILGQKVEFLVSFYNNEISEKSEIFDDQFSVERPDGSNFTLKIRSTKLEDSAMYFCASSEDGIGEQYFGPGTRLTVT.

The chain couples TRBV9 to TRBJ2-5, with a weak D call TRBD2 (6 bases). The CDR3 sequence is 15 residues long. Germline CDR1 and CDR2: SGDLS and YYNGEE. V dropped 3 bases and J dropped 4 bases, with 16 bases sitting between them. DNA of the CDR3: TGTGCCAGCAGCGCCGTGGGAGGTGGAGCAGAGACCCAGTACTTC. Its protein is CASSAVGGGAETQYF.

The chain recombines TRBV11-3 with TRBJ1-1; D might be TRBD1 (6 bases). The CDR3 runs to 14 residues. The V end was cut by 3 bases, the J end by 6 bases, with 14 bases between. Germline V gene sequence: CDR1 SGHNT, CDR2 YENEEA. In DNA form, the CDR3 reads TGTGCCAGCAGCTTGTCTACAGGGATCCCTGAAGCTTTCTTT. Protein: CASSLSTGIPEAFF.

The genes are TRBV30 and TRBJ1-2, with D unclear. This CDR3 contains 11 residues. Germline V gene lookup returns CDR1 GTSNPN and CDR2 SVGIG (reference sequence). V dropped 1 base and J dropped 4 bases, with 4 bases sitting between them. The CDR3 bases are TGTGCCTGGAGTGCCTCCTATGGCTACACCTTC. Its protein is CAWSASYGYTF.

The rearrangement links TRBV9 to TRBJ1-2; D is unclear. From germline, CDR1 is SGDLS and CDR2 YYNGEE. Trimming stripped 0 bases from V and 5 bases from J, with 17 bases between. This CDR3 is 16 amino acids long. CDR3 amino acids: CASSVGRSGRDYGYTF. The CDR3 DNA reads as TGTGCCAGCAGCGTAGGTCGGAGCGGTCGGGATTATGGCTACACCTTC.

The CDR3 nucleotides read TGCAGCGTTGCTCAGGGTTCCAGCCAGCCCCAGCATTTT. Protein: CSVAQGSSQPQHF. The chain recombines TRBV29-1 with TRBJ1-5; possible D gene TRBD1, 5 bases. There are 13 residues in the CDR3. The germline V gene has CDR1 SQVTM and CDR2 ANQGSEA. Between the trimmed V and J ends, which lost 4 bases and 7 bases, there was a span of 14 bases. Together with reference TRBV29-1 and TRBJ1-5, the CDR3 gives the full variable domain: SAVISQKPSRDICQRGTSLTIQCQVDSQVTMMFWYRQQPGQSLTLIATANQGSEATYESGFVIDKFPISRPNLTFSTLTVSNMSPEDSSIYLCSVAQGSSQPQHFGDGTRLSIL.

Many counts were recorded for this clone. The chain couples TRBV6-5 to TRBJ2-2; D might be TRBD1 (5 bases). The CDR3 covers 15 residues. Trimming shortened V by 7 bases and J by 2 bases, and 14 bases separated the two germline ends. Per germline, CDR1 MNHEY and CDR2 SVGAGI. CDR3 amino acids: CASKEQTVNTGELFF. Written as DNA, the CDR3 is TGTGCCAGCAAAGAACAGACAGTCAACACCGGGGAGCTGTTTTTT.

The rearrangement joins TRBV12-3 or TRBV12-4 to TRBJ1-1, with 9 bases identical to TRBD1. CDR3 length: 13 amino acids. The V and J ends lost 5 bases and 4 bases, in that order; junction bases with no gene match: 2. CDR3 residues: CASSRQGVTEAFF. CDR3 nucleotide sequence: TGTGCCAGCAGTAGACAGGGGGTCACTGAAGCTTTCTTT.

The rearrangement uses TRBV10-3 and TRBJ1-1; D unresolved. This CDR3 has 13 amino acids. Germline loops: CDR1 ENHRY, CDR2 SYGVKD. Trimming pared 11 bases from V and 6 bases from J, leaving 19 bases between. This CDR3 is CASSGSEGPEAFF. CDR3 coding DNA: TGTGCCTCCTCGGGTTCGGAGGGCCCTGAAGCTTTCTTT.

The rearrangement links TRBV2 to TRBJ1-5; the D gene is possibly TRBD1 (6 bases). This CDR3 has 14 residues. The germline V and J ends were trimmed by 5 bases and 4 bases, with 12 bases remaining between them. CDR1 SNHLY and CDR2 FYNNEI come from the germline V gene. The CDR3 is CASSSDRGNQPQHF. The CDR3 DNA reads TGTGCCAGCAGTTCGGACAGAGGAAATCAGCCCCAGCATTTT.

The rearrangement joins TRBV7-8 to TRBJ1-5; D not resolved. This CDR3 spans 14 amino acids. V dropped 5 bases and J dropped 5 bases, with 13 bases sitting between them. In germline, CDR1 is SGHVS, CDR2 FQNEAQ. The CDR3 coding sequence is TGTGCCAGCAGCCGAGTCGGTGGTGATCAGCCCCAGCATTTT. Translation gives CASSRVGGDQPQHF.

This clone has more than one count but fewer than ten. V gene TRBV21-1 combines with J gene TRBJ2-2; the table assigns TRBD1, which was not confirmed against the DNA. TRBV21-1 is labeled a pseudogene. The CDR3 length is 14 residues. CDR3 in DNA: TGTGCCAGCAGCAAAACAGGGGATGACGGGGAGCTGTTTTTT. The encoded protein is CASSKTGDDGELFF.

The chain is built from TRBV19 and TRBJ2-7; 8 nucleotides match TRBD1. There are 13 residues in the CDR3. CDR1 is LNHDA and CDR2 is SQIVND in the germline V gene (reference sequence). J lost 5 bases, V lost 3 bases, and 3 bases had no gene match. CDR3 sequence reads: CASSIQGANEQYF. DNA of the CDR3: TGTGCCAGTAGTATCCAGGGGGCAAACGAGCAGTACTTC.

This clone has only a few counts. The genes are TRBV27 and TRBJ2-7; possibly TRBD1 for D (5 bases). V gave up 5 bases and J gave up 4 bases, with 15 bases separating them. CDR3 size: 14 residues. Germline CDR1 reads MNHEY; CDR2 reads SMNVEV (reference sequence). DNA of the CDR3: TGTGCCAGCAGTATCCTAGGGGCGACTTACGAGCAGTACTTC. Translation gives CASSILGATYEQYF.